This T cell receptor (beta chain) was sequenced for a study of blood T cell repertoires in COVID-19 (TCRdb year 2020). General notes on the study: Samples covering the acute and convalescent phases of COVID-19 were provided by collaborators in the United States, Italy and Spain. The prospective study material was composed of cDNA or gDNA derived from T cells, B-cell-depleted T cells, or PBMCs. Deeply sampled blood TCRbeta repertoires from subjects exposed to, actively infected with, or recovered from COVID-19 were included in the dataset. The repertoires were made available in a free public database intended to serve as a resource for research on the immune response to SARS-CoV-2. Samples were obtained from the ongoing ImmuneRACE study (first 160 participants) and from approximately 1,200 subjects provided by 6 global collaborators. The sample metadata nearly always contained a de-identified subject ID, COVID-19 status, age in years and sex. HLA class I and class II types, where available, came from metadata supplied by the sample provider rather than from assay-based typing.

As for this clone: The antigen this receptor binds is unknown. No much larger clone is present one base from it, and per-base qualities are unavailable.

CDR1 and CDR2, per the germline V gene (reference sequence), are GTSNPN and SVGIG. The CDR3 holds 11 amino acids from the cysteine to the phenylalanine. The retained sequence is limited to the CDR3, 33 bases, with the frame set at the first base. The trim is 0 bases for V and 8 bases for J, with a gap of 7 bases between the germline ends. The immunoSEQ Assay, a bias-controlled multiplex PCR, was used to amplify TCRbeta CDR3 regions from genomic DNA. Per the original workflow: Nucleated cell counts per sample were estimated from amplification of reference gene primers within the assay. To quantify the absolute abundance of each unique TCRbeta CDR3 rearrangement, sequence reads were collapsed and filtered. For each sample, productive Simpson clonality was calculated as the square root of Simpson's diversity index over productive rearrangements. The clones in this table, taken by TCRdb from immuneACCESS, are in-frame only. Not every clone is retained; where verified, under half of the shortfall comes from an unresolved V gene, and the cause of the rest is unknown. D and trimming were read from the DNA, whereas the V and J calls and clone size are those reported in that table. This sample is represented by 180,000 or so clones; around 89% of them were singletons. The ten largest make up roughly 0.56% of the sample.

The collaborating institutions used their own protocols to collect whole blood in K2EDTA tubes. For TCRbeta analysis, collaborator samples were shipped as frozen whole blood, as isolated PBMCs, or as DNA extracted from either sample type. The paper as a whole reports these results and caveats: The amount of clinical and demographic metadata varied by source and participant and was provided uncurated.

The source is a man aged 50 to 60 with acute or convalescent COVID-19. The chain links TRBV30 with TRBJ1-2; the D gene is not confidently resolved. Source material: peripheral blood. The bases read TGTGCCTGGAGTGTACTTCGAGGCTACACCTTC. This yields the protein CAWSVLRGYTF.